The clone carrying this T cell receptor (beta chain) has more than one count but fewer than ten. The antigen is undetermined. Trimming took 5 bases from V and 0 from J, leaving 7 bases between them. Germline assignment: CDR1 SEHNR and CDR2 FQNEAQ (reference sequence). The CDR3 sequence is 13 residues long. This entry belongs to a study of beta chain features in type 1 diabetes. The investigators reverse transcribed all of the isolated RNA, so they sequenced expressed TCRB transcripts. TCRdb's copy holds only in-frame clones and misses some; the assay was immunoSEQ multiplex PCR. This table has 500,000 to 850,000 clones, about an eighth appearing once. Sorting that relied on CD45RO/CCR7/CD25/CD127/CD95/CD27 yielded CD4+ naive, central memory, regulatory and stem cell-like memory cells. Study-wide results and caveats: Shortening that was moderate but significant affected the TCRB CDR3s of Type 1 diabetes patients in all four CD4+ subsets. In the patient group, naive, central memory and Treg TCRB repertoires seemed more alike than in the healthy donor group.

This receptor was obtained from a man aged 18-30 years with type 1 diabetes. Input material: naive CD4+ T cells from blood. The J gene is TRBJ1-2, the V gene TRBV7-9; D not resolved. The CDR3 sequence: CASSPSTNYGYTF. CDR3 coding DNA: TGTGCCAGCAGCCCGTCCACTAACTATGGCTACACCTTC.